This TCR beta chain derives from a study of T cells in Graves' hyperthyroidism and ophthalmopathy. Trimming left V 5 bases short and J 3 bases short, with 16 bases between. Germline V gene data show CDR1 as SGHAT and CDR2 as FQNNGV. The CDR3 loop spans 15 amino acids. There were TCR beta CDR3 regions amplified from RNA transcripts. Primed by the HTBI set, a first-round RT-PCR was run on the TCR CDR3. TCRdb reprocessed the multiplex PCR reads via MiXCR and lists one record per CDR3 protein. The table includes 540,000 or so distinct CDR3 sequences, 46% detected once. At least ten counts were recorded for this clonotype. The antigen is not known. General study points: Within blood appeared most thyroid clonotypes that had expanded above 0.001. From stable hyperthyroidism, ophthalmopathy was separated by a 13 V-J model.

It was uncontrolled infection, other autoimmune disease, pregnancy or lactation that excluded patients. The sequenced sample consisted of peripheral blood or thyroid tissue (not recorded which). This clonotype originated in an adult woman with Graves' disease, either hyperthyroidism or ophthalmopathy (not recorded which). V gene TRBV11-2 combines with J gene TRBJ1-2; maybe TRBD1 (5 bases). CDR3 sequence reads: CASSPSGRVDYGYTF. As DNA, the CDR3 is TGTGCCAGCAGCCCTAGCGGCAGGGTAGACTATGGCTACACCTTC.